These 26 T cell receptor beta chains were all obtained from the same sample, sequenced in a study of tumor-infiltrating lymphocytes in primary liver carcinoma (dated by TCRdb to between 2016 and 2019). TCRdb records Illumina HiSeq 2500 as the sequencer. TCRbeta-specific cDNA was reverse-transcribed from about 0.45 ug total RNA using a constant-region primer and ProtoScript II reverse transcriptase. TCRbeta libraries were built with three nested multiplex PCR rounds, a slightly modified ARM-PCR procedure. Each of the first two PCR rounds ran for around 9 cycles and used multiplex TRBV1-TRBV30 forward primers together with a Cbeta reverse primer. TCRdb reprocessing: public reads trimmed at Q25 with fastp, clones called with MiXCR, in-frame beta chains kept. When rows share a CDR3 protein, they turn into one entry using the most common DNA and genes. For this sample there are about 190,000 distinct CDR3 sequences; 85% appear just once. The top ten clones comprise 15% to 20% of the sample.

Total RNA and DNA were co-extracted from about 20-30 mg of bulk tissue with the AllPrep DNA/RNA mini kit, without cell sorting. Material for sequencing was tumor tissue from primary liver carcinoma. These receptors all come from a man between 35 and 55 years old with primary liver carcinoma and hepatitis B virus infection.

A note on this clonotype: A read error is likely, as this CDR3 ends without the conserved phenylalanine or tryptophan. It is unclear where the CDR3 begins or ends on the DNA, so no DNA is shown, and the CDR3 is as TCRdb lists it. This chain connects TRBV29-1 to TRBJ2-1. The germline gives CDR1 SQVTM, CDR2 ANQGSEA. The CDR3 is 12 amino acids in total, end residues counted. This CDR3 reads CSVEAIGVVRLL.

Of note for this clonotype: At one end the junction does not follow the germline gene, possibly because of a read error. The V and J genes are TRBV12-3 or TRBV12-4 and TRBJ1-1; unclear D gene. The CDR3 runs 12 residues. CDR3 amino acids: CASTPGNTEAYF. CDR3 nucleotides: TGTGCCAGCACCCCTGGGAACACTGAAGCCTACTTT.

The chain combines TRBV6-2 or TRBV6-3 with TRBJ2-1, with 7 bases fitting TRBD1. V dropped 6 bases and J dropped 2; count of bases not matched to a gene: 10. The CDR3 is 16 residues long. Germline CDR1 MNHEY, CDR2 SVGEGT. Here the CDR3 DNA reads TGTGCCAGCAGCTCCCCAGGACAGGATACCTACAATGAGCAGTTCTTC. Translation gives CASSSPGQDTYNEQFF.

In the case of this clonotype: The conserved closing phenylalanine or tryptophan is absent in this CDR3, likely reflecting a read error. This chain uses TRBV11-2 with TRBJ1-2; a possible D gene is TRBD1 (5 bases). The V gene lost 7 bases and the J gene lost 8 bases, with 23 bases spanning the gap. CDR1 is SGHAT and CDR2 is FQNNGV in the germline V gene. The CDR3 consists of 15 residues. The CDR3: CASIFSITGGGGYTL. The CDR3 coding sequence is TGTGCCAGCATCTTCTCAATCACAGGCGGAGGAGGCTACACCTTA.

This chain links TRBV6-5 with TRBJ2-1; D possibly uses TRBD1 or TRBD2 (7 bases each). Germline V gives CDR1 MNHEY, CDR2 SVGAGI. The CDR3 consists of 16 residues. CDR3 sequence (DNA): TGTGCGAGTAGGACTAGAGGGGGCCCGATTCGCGGTGAGCAGTTCTTC. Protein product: CASRTRGGPIRGEQFF.

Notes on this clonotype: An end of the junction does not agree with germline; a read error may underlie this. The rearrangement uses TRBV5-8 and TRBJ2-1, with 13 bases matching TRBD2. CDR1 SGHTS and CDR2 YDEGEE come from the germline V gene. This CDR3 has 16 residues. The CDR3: CASSSGLAGLNNEQFF. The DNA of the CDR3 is TGTGCCAGCAGCTCGGGACTAGCGGGATTAAACAATGAGCAATTCTTC.

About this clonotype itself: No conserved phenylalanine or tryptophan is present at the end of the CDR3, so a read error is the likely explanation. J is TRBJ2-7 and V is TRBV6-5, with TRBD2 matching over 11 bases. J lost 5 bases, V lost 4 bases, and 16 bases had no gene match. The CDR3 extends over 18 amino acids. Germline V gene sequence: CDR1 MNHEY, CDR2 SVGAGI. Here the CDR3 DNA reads TGTGCCAGCAGTTCACTACAGTCTATGACTAGCGGGACGGACGAGCAGTACATC. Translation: CASSSLQSMTSGTDEQYI.

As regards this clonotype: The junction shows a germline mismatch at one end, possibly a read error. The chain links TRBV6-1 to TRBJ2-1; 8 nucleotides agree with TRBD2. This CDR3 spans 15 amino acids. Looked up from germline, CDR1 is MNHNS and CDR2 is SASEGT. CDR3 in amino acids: CAGSDRLATGNEQFF. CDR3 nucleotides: TGTGCCGGCAGTGACCGACTAGCGACGGGGAATGAGCAGTTCTTC.

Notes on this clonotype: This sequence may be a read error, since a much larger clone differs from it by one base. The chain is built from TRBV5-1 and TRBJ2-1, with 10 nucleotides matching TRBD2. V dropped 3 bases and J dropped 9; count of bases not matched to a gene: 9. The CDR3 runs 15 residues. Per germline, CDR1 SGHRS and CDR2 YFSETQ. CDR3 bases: TGCGCCAGCAGCTCTTCTAGCGGGAGTGTCAGTGAGCAGTTCTTC. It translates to CASSSSSGSVSEQFF.

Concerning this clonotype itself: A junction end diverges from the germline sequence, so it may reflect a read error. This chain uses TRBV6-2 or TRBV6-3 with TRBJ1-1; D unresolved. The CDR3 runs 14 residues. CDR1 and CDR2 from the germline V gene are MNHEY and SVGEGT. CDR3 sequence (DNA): TGTGCCAGCAGTTACCCCTGGGTGACCCCGACGACTTTATTT. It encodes CASSYPWVTPTTLF.

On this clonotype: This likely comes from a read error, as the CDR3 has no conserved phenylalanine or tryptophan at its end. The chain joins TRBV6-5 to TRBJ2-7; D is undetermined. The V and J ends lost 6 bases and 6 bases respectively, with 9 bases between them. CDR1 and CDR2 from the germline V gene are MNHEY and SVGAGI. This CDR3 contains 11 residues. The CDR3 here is CASSQGREQYY. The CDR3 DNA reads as TGTGCCAGCAGCCAAGGCCGCGAGCAGTACTAC.

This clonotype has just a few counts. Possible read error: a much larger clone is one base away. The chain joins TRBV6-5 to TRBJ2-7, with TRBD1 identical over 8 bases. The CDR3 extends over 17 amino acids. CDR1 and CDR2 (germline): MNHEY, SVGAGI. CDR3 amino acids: CANSGMTGATRRYEQYF. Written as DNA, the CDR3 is TGTGCCAACAGTGGTATGACAGGGGCGACTCGACGTTACGAGCAGTACTTC.

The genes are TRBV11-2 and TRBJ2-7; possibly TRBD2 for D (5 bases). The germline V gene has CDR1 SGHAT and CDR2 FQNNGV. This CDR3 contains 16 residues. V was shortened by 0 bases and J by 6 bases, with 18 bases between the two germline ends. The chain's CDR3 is CASSLEPSRKWVEQYF. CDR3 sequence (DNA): TGTGCCAGCAGCTTAGAACCTAGCAGGAAATGGGTCGAGCAGTACTTC.

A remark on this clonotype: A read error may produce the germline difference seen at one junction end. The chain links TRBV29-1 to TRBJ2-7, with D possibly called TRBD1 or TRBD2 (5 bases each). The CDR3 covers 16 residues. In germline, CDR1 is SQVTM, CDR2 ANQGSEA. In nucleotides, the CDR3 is TGCAACGCCATGACATCTGGGACCGGCACTCTCTACGAGCAGTGCTTC. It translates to CNAMTSGTGTLYEQCF.

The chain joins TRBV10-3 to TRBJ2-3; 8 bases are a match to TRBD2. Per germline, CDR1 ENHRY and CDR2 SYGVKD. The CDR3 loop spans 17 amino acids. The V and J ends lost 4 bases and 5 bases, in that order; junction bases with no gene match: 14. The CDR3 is CAISAGISGVGRDTQYF. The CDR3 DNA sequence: TGTGCCATCAGTGCGGGGATTAGCGGGGTGGGCCGAGATACGCAGTATTTT.

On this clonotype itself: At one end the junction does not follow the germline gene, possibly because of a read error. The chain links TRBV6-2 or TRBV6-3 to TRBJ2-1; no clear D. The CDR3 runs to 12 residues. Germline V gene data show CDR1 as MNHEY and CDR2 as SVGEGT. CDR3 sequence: CASTYWLNEQIF. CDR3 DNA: TGTGCCAGCACTTACTGGCTGAATGAGCAGATCTTC.

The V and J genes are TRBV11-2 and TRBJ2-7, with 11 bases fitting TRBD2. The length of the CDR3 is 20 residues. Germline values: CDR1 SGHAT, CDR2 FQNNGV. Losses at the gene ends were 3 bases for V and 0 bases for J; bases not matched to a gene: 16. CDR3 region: CASSLMEGRTSGLSSYEQYF. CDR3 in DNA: TGTGCCAGCAGCTTGATGGAGGGGAGGACTAGCGGGCTTAGCTCCTACGAGCAGTACTTC.

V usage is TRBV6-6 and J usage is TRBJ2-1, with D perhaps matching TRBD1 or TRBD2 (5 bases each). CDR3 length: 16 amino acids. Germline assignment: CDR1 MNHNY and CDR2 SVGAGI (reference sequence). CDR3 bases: TGTGTTAGCAGTACCTACGTGGGGGTGTCCTACAATGAGCAGTTCTTC. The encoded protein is CVSSTYVGVSYNEQFF.

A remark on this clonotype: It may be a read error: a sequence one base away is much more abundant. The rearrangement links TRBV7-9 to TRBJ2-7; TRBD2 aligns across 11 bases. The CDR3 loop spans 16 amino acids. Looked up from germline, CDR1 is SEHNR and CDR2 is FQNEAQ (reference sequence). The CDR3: CVSSLSLAGGVDEQYF. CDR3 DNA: TGTGTCAGCAGCTTAAGTCTAGCGGGAGGCGTTGACGAGCAGTACTTC.

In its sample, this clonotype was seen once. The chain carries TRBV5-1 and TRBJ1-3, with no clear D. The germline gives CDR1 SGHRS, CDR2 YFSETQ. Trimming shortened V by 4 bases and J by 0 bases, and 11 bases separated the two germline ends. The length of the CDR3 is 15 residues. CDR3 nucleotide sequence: TGCGCCAGCAGCCCCGCACTCCTCTCTGGAAACACCATATATTTT. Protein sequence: CASSPALLSGNTIYF.

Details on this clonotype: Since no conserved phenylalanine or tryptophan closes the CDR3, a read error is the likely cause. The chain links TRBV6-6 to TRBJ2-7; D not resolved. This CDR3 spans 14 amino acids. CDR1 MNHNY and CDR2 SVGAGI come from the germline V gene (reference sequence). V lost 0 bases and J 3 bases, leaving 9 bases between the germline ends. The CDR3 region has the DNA TGTGCCAGCAGTTACTCCGGCGGTAACTACGAGCAGTACCTC. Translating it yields CASSYSGGNYEQYL.

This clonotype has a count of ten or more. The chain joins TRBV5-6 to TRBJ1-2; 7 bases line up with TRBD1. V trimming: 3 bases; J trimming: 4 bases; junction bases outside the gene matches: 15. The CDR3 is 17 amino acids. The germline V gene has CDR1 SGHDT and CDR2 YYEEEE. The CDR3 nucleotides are TGTGCCAGCAGCTCCGGGACAGAGATAGCTTGGGGCTATGGCTACACCTTC. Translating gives CASSSGTEIAWGYGYTF.

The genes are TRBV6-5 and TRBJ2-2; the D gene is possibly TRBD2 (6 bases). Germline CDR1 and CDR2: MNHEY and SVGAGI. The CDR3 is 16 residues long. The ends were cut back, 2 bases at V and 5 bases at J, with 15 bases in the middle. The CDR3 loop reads CASSYAGQSGTGELFF. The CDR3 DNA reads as TGTGCCAGCAGTTACGCCGGACAAAGCGGGACCGGGGAGCTGTTTTTT.

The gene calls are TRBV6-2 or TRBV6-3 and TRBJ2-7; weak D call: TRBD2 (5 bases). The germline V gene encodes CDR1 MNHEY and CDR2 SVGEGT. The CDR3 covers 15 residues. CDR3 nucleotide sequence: TGCGCCAGCATTAAGACCAGCGGTAGGTCCTACGAGCAGTACGTC. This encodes CASIKTSGRSYEQYV.

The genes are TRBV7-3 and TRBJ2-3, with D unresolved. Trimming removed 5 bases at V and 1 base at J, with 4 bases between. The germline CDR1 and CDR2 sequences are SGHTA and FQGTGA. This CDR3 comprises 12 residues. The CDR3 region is CASSRGTDTQYF. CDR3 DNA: TGTGCCAGCAGCCGCGGCACAGATACGCAGTATTTT.

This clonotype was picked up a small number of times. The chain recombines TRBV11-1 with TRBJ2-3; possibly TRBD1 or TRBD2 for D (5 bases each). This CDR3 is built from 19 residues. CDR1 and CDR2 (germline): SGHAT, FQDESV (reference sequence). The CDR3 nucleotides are TGTGACAGTAGCTCTGGGGGAAGCTCCGTTGGAGCCCGCACAGATACGCAGTATTTT. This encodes CDSSSGGSSVGARTDTQYF.